Below, 31 T cell receptor beta chains from the same sample are listed, as sequenced in a study of Graves' ophthalmopathy and Graves' hyperthyroidism. Scientists amplified the TCR beta CDR3 regions from RNA transcripts. HTBI primers were employed in first-round RT-PCR, then a second-round multiplex PCR followed. TCRdb reprocessed the multiplex PCR reads with MiXCR, giving one entry per CDR3 protein. The profile covers under 800,000 distinct CDR3 sequences, with around a fifth appearing a single time and more than 5.5% taken by the ten largest. Sequencing input: peripheral blood. These receptors all come from a woman aged 18-30 years with stable Graves' hyperthyroidism. Some clones in this sample may be carry-over from other donors' samples.

This rearrangement joins TRBV28 to TRBJ2-2; D remains ambiguous. Trimming took 6 bases from V and 5 from J, leaving 10 bases between them. The germline CDR1 and CDR2 sequences are MDHEN and SYDVKM. This CDR3 has 13 amino acids. CDR3 coding DNA: TGTGCCAGCAGACCTAGGAGAACCGGGGAGCTGTTTTTT. Its protein product is CASRPRRTGELFF. The variable domain in full, with the rest retrieved from reference TRBV28 and TRBJ2-2, is DVKVTQSSRYLVKRTGEKVFLECVQDMDHENMFWYRQDPGLGLRLIYFSYDVKMKEKGDIPEGYSVSREKKERFSLILESASTNQTSMYLCASRPRRTGELFFGEGSRLTVL.

V gene TRBV9 combines with J gene TRBJ1-2, with D hard to call. The CDR3 spans 14 residues. V dropped 2 bases and J dropped 6 bases, with 14 bases sitting between them. Germline CDR1 and CDR2: SGDLS and YYNGEE. CDR3 in amino acids: CASSVDNPGNGYTF. In DNA, the CDR3 is TGTGCCAGCAGCGTCGACAATCCGGGGAATGGCTACACCTTC.

In its sample, this clonotype was seen a few times. The chain uses TRBV19 and TRBJ1-6; D gene unclear. V lost 8 bases and J lost 5, with 10 bases in between. This CDR3 contains 13 residues. Germline V lookup: CDR1 LNHDA, CDR2 SQIVND (reference sequence). In nucleotides, the CDR3 is TGTGCCAGTCGCAGGTCAAATAATTCACCCCTCCACTTT. Amino acid sequence: CASRRSNNSPLHF.

In its sample, this clonotype was seen many times. The rearrangement links TRBV9 to TRBJ1-5; TRBD1 aligns across 8 bases. Germline CDR1 is SGDLS and CDR2 is YYNGEE. CDR3 length: 14 amino acids. V gave up 0 bases and J gave up 13 bases; unmatched junction bases: 9. CDR3 residues: CASSVAEGTGPQHF. The CDR3 region has the DNA TGTGCCAGCAGCGTAGCTGAAGGGACAGGCCCGCAGCATTTT.

Ten or more counts support this clonotype. The chain carries TRBV28 and TRBJ2-5; D unclear. The CDR3 runs 12 residues. Germline CDR1 and CDR2: MDHEN and SYDVKM. V was cut by 1 base and J by 4 bases, with 4 bases left in between. CDR3 DNA: TGTGCCAGCAGTTTATTCTTAGAGACCCAGTACTTC. Translation gives CASSLFLETQYF.

This clonotype was detected a few times. This chain joins TRBV25-1 and TRBJ1-1; D may be TRBD1 (6 bases). Trimming cost V 4 bases and J 5 bases, with 14 bases left between them. This CDR3 contains 14 residues. CDR1 and CDR2 (germline): MGHDK, SYGVNS. The CDR3 loop is CASSVVGAATEAFF. In nucleotides, the CDR3 is TGTGCCAGCAGTGTAGTGGGGGCGGCTACTGAAGCTTTCTTT.

This clonotype was recorded at least ten times. In nucleotides, the CDR3 is TGTGCCAGCACTGTCCGCCGGGCCCGAATAGGCTATGGCTACACCTTC. This codes for CASTVRRARIGYGYTF. The chain is built from TRBV12-3 or TRBV12-4 and TRBJ1-2; D unresolved. CDR3 size: 16 residues. V lost 7 bases to trimming and J lost 4 bases, with 22 bases between them.

This clonotype has a count of ten or more. The CDR3 DNA reads TGCAGTGCTAGGTCCAGCGGGCCTAAAGAGACCCAGTACTTC. Residues: CSARSSGPKETQYF. The V and J genes are TRBV20-1 and TRBJ2-5, with a tentative D call TRBD2 (6 bases). From germline, CDR1 is DFQATT and CDR2 SNEGSKA (reference sequence). The length of the CDR3 is 14 residues. Between the trimmed V and J ends, which lost 3 bases and 3 bases, there was a span of 14 bases.

The rearrangement joins TRBV12-3 or TRBV12-4 to TRBJ2-7; D might be TRBD1 (6 bases). This CDR3 has 15 amino acids. Trimming removed 5 bases at V and 7 bases at J, with 21 bases between. CDR3 region: CASSAPDRPPWEQYF. The CDR3 DNA reads as TGTGCCAGCAGTGCCCCGGACAGACCCCCCTGGGAGCAGTACTTC.

V and J are TRBV30 and TRBJ1-2, with TRBD1 matching 7 bases. The V and J ends lost 2 bases and 6 bases, in that order; junction bases with no gene match: 3. The CDR3 loop spans 12 amino acids. Germline V CDR1 and CDR2: GTSNPN, SVGIG (reference sequence). CDR3 amino acids: CAWSKGGNGYTF. CDR3 in DNA: TGTGCCTGGAGTAAAGGGGGCAATGGCTACACCTTC.

This clonotype was detected many times. The J gene is TRBJ2-7, the V gene TRBV30; D perhaps matches TRBD1 (6 bases). This CDR3 spans 13 amino acids. Germline loops: CDR1 GTSNPN, CDR2 SVGIG (reference sequence). V lost 1 base and J lost 1, with 8 bases in between. The CDR3 spells CAWSGDRSYEQYF. CDR3 coding DNA: TGTGCCTGGAGTGGAGACAGGTCCTACGAGCAGTACTTC.

This clonotype was counted ten times or more. The chain recombines TRBV4-1 with TRBJ1-6; weak D call: TRBD1 (5 bases). Germline assignment: CDR1 MGHRA and CDR2 YSYEKL. This CDR3 region has 14 residues. Trimming left V 4 bases short and J 7 bases short, with 11 bases between. In DNA, the CDR3 is TGCGCCAGCAGCCCCCGGGACTGGAATTCACCCCTCCACTTT. Protein: CASSPRDWNSPLHF.

In this sample, this clonotype turned up many times. The V and J genes are TRBV12-3 or TRBV12-4 and TRBJ1-5; no clear D gene. Trimming took off 3 bases at V and 2 bases at J, with 5 bases between the two ends. The CDR3 consists of 13 residues. The CDR3 DNA reads as TGTGCCAGCAGTTTGACTCGCAATCAGCCCCAGCATTTT. Translation: CASSLTRNQPQHF.

This clonotype was seen repeatedly, ten times or more. CDR3 nucleotides: TGTGCCAGCAGTAACCCCACTGGGACTAGCGGGGGGAACGAGCAGTACTTC. Protein: CASSNPTGTSGGNEQYF. The chain uses TRBV6-2 or TRBV6-3 and TRBJ2-7; TRBD2 matches at 15 bases. V lost 5 bases, J lost 5 bases, and 10 bases stayed unmatched. The V gene's germline CDR1 is MNHEY and CDR2 SVGEGT. The CDR3 is made up of 17 amino acids.

This clonotype was seen at least ten times. The rearrangement uses TRBV27 and TRBJ1-1; D remains ambiguous. Germline values: CDR1 MNHEY, CDR2 SMNVEV (reference sequence). The CDR3 contains 16 residues. V was cut by 5 bases and J by 4 bases, with 20 bases left in between. The chain's CDR3 is CASSPVDGRVFTEAFF. The CDR3, as DNA: TGTGCCAGCAGTCCCGTGGACGGGCGGGTCTTCACTGAAGCTTTCTTT.

This clonotype was observed many times. This chain links TRBV4-1 with TRBJ1-1; D call uncertain. Trimming cost V 5 bases and J 3 bases, with 10 bases left between them. This CDR3 is built from 13 residues. The germline V gene encodes CDR1 MGHRA and CDR2 YSYEKL. The CDR3 nucleotides are TGCGCCAGCAGCAGGGAGCGGGACACTGAAGCTTTCTTT. Translation: CASSRERDTEAFF.

This clonotype was counted ten times or more. This sequence joins TRBV19 and TRBJ2-7; D is perhaps TRBD1 (6 bases). Germline V gives CDR1 LNHDA, CDR2 SQIVND (reference sequence). The V end was cut by 8 bases, the J end by 0 bases, with 11 bases between. The CDR3 loop spans 13 amino acids. For the CDR3, the DNA is TGTGCCAGTCCCGGGACACACTCCTACGAGCAGTACTTC. As protein: CASPGTHSYEQYF.

The V gene is TRBV12-3 or TRBV12-4, the J gene TRBJ2-5; 9 nucleotides match TRBD2. Trimming at V came to 6 bases and at J to 5 bases, leaving 13 bases not matched to a gene. This CDR3 spans 16 amino acids. This CDR3 reads CASSPLGSSGSETQYF. The DNA of the CDR3 is TGTGCCAGCAGCCCCCTTGGGAGTAGCGGGAGTGAGACCCAGTACTTC.

The sample holds many counts of this clonotype. The chain links TRBV12-3 or TRBV12-4 to TRBJ1-5; weak D call: TRBD1 (6 bases). This CDR3 has 15 residues. Trimming took off 6 bases at V and 0 bases at J, with 12 bases between the two ends. The CDR3 protein is CASRQQGNSNQPQHF. As DNA, the CDR3 is TGTGCCAGCAGACAACAGGGAAATAGCAATCAGCCCCAGCATTTT.

This clonotype was detected many times. This chain connects TRBV12-3 or TRBV12-4 to TRBJ2-7; 10 bases are shared with TRBD1. V shed 4 bases, J shed 2 bases, and the junction held 5 bases outside the gene matches. The CDR3 loop spans 15 amino acids. This chain's CDR3 is CASSSGTGVPYEQYF. For the CDR3, the DNA is TGTGCCAGCAGTTCCGGGACAGGGGTCCCCTACGAGCAGTACTTC.

This clonotype was observed a few times. The V call is TRBV28, the J call TRBJ1-1, with 8 bases identical to TRBD1. CDR1 is MDHEN, CDR2 SYDVKM, per germline. V dropped 4 bases and J dropped 3; count of bases not matched to a gene: 4. This CDR3 spans 14 amino acids. CDR3 nucleotide sequence: TGTGCCAGCAGTTCCTCGGACAGGGACACTGAAGCTTTCTTT. As protein: CASSSSDRDTEAFF.

This clonotype was recorded many times. The chain couples TRBV28 to TRBJ2-2, with TRBD1 as a possible D gene (5 bases). This CDR3 has 13 residues. V lost 2 bases, J lost 9 bases, and 10 bases lay in between. The germline V gene has CDR1 MDHEN and CDR2 SYDVKM. CDR3 sequence: CASSLPTERELFF. For the CDR3, the DNA is TGTGCCAGCAGTTTACCGACAGAGCGGGAGCTGTTTTTT.

The table lists this clonotype with many counts. CDR3 region: CSAGDSTNYGYTF. For the CDR3, the DNA is TGCAGTGCGGGGGACAGTACTAACTATGGCTACACCTTC. This chain uses TRBV20-1 with TRBJ1-2; 7 bases agree with TRBD1. With V trimmed by 6 bases and J by 0 bases, 4 bases remained unmatched. This CDR3 spans 13 amino acids. CDR1 DFQATT and CDR2 SNEGSKA come from the germline V gene (reference sequence).

This clonotype was picked up many times. A much larger clone differs from this one at a single base, so this may be a read error. J is TRBJ1-1 and V is TRBV12-3 or TRBV12-4; tentative D call: TRBD1 (5 bases). CDR3 size: 13 residues. The V and J ends lost 8 bases and 7 bases respectively, with 17 bases between them. The CDR3 DNA sequence: TGTGCCAGCGACCTAAACAGGAGAATTGAAGCTTTCTTT. Amino acids: CASDLNRRIEAFF.

This clonotype was seen at least ten times. J is TRBJ2-5 and V is TRBV29-1; TRBD1 aligns across 10 bases. Germline assignment: CDR1 SQVTM and CDR2 ANQGSEA. The CDR3 is 13 residues long. V dropped 7 bases and J dropped 1; count of bases not matched to a gene: 3. The CDR3 DNA reads as TGCAGCGAGGACAGGGGGTCCCAAGAGACCCAGTACTTC. It specifies CSEDRGSQETQYF. Variable domain in full (rest from reference TRBV29-1 and TRBJ2-5): SAVISQKPSRDICQRGTSLTIQCQVDSQVTMMFWYRQQPGQSLTLIATANQGSEATYESGFVIDKFPISRPNLTFSTLTVSNMSPEDSSIYLCSEDRGSQETQYFGPGTRLLVL.

The chain employs TRBV6-1 and TRBJ2-3; 8 nucleotides agree with TRBD1. Germline values: CDR1 MNHNS, CDR2 SASEGT. The junction had 2 bases not matched to a gene; V was cut back by 4 bases and J by 5 bases. CDR3 size: 13 residues. CDR3 coding DNA: TGTGCCAGCAGTGGACAGGGGAAAGATACGCAGTATTTT. It translates to CASSGQGKDTQYF.

This clonotype was counted only a few times. V and J are TRBV20-1 and TRBJ1-1, with D perhaps matching TRBD1 (6 bases). Trimming removed 4 bases at V and 4 bases at J, with 16 bases between. Per the germline V gene, CDR1 is DFQATT and CDR2 is SNEGSKA (reference sequence). CDR3 length: 14 residues. CDR3: CSATSGTYGTEAFF. Written as DNA, the CDR3 is TGCAGTGCTACCTCAGGGACATATGGCACTGAAGCTTTCTTT.

This clonotype was observed many times. V and J are TRBV27 and TRBJ1-1; D not certain. CDR1 is MNHEY and CDR2 is SMNVEV in the germline V gene (reference sequence). The CDR3 is made up of 13 amino acids. V dropped 3 bases and J dropped 3 bases, with 8 bases sitting between them. This CDR3 reads CASSFLRDTEAFF. The DNA of the CDR3 is TGTGCCAGCAGTTTCCTCCGGGACACTGAAGCTTTCTTT.

The chain's CDR3 is CASSHDRDKSYEQYF. CDR3 bases: TGTGCCAGCAGCCATGACAGGGACAAGTCCTACGAGCAGTACTTC. The J gene is TRBJ2-7, the V gene TRBV7-2; 7 positions match TRBD1. The CDR3 length is 15 residues. The trim removed 5 bases at V and 1 base at J, leaving 8 bases unmatched. The germline gives CDR1 SGHTA, CDR2 FQGNSA.

There are many counts of this clonotype. This chain links TRBV7-9 with TRBJ2-7, with D perhaps matching TRBD2 (7 bases). V was pared by 8 bases and J by 5 bases, with 19 bases between. The CDR3 is made up of 14 amino acids. Germline values: CDR1 SEHNR, CDR2 FQNEAQ (reference sequence). CDR3 residues: CASQPGDYLNEQYF. The CDR3 region has the DNA TGTGCCAGCCAACCAGGGGACTACCTGAACGAGCAGTACTTC.

This clonotype was seen at least ten times. This sequence joins TRBV20-1 and TRBJ1-1, with a possible D match to TRBD1 (5 bases). Looked up from germline, CDR1 is DFQATT and CDR2 is SNEGSKA (reference sequence). This CDR3 has 14 residues. The V end lost 6 bases, the J end lost 3 bases, and 17 bases lay between the germline ends. The CDR3 DNA follows: TGCAGTGCCAACCCTGGACACTTCTACACTGAAGCTTTCTTT. Its protein product is CSANPGHFYTEAFF.